These 25 T cell receptor beta chains originate from one sample sequenced in a study of early stage breast cancer tumors. TCRdb keeps only in-frame clones here, not all; method: immunoSEQ multiplex PCR. The table has 9,000 to 10,000 clones, around 60% seen once. Sequencing was done on a sample of breast tumor tissue. These receptors all come from a person aged 55 to 75 with breast cancer.

V is TRBV28 and J is TRBJ1-4; the D gene is possibly TRBD1 (5 bases). The V gene lost 3 bases and the J gene lost 8 bases, with 13 bases spanning the gap. Germline V lookup: CDR1 MDHEN, CDR2 SYDVKM. The CDR3 totals 14 residues. Written as DNA, the CDR3 is TGTGCCAGCAGTTTTGCAGGGTTTACGGAAAAACTGTTTTTT. This codes for CASSFAGFTEKLFF.

The chain recombines TRBV19 with TRBJ2-5; D not certain. The CDR3 runs to 13 residues. V was trimmed by 2 bases and J by 5 bases, leaving 9 bases between them. Germline V CDR1 and CDR2: LNHDA, SQIVND (reference sequence). The CDR3 sequence: CASSIKGWETQYF. The CDR3 DNA reads as TGTGCCAGTAGTATAAAGGGTTGGGAGACCCAGTACTTC.

The V gene is TRBV19, the J gene TRBJ2-3; 12 bases match TRBD2. With 4 bases clipped from V and 8 bases from J, the junction kept 7 bases outside the gene matches. Germline CDR1 reads LNHDA; CDR2 reads SQIVND (reference sequence). CDR3 length: 15 residues. The CDR3 DNA is TGTGCCAGTAGTAAGAGACTAGCGGGAGCCGCTACGCAGTATTTT. This gives the protein CASSKRLAGAATQYF.

The chain links TRBV5-4 to TRBJ2-3; no definite D call. CDR1 and CDR2 (germline): SGHNT, YYREEE (reference sequence). The length of the CDR3 is 11 residues. Trimming stripped 2 bases from V and 4 bases from J, with 2 bases between. The CDR3 DNA reads as TGTGCCAGCAGCTTATCAGATACGCAGTATTTT. Amino acids: CASSLSDTQYF.

This chain links TRBV7-9 with TRBJ1-1, with D unresolved. Trimming shortened V by 3 bases and J by 4 bases, and 9 bases separated the two germline ends. CDR1 and CDR2 (germline): SEHNR, FQNEAQ (reference sequence). This CDR3 is built from 13 residues. The CDR3 DNA is TGTGCCAGCAGCTTCACGGACGGCACTGAAGCTTTCTTT. Translated, it gives CASSFTDGTEAFF.

Worth noting for this clone: Other DNA sequences within the sample encode an identical CDR3. V usage is TRBV28 and J usage is TRBJ2-2; TRBD1 matches at 9 bases. With V trimmed by 4 bases and J by 6 bases, 6 bases remained unmatched. The CDR3 runs 15 residues. Germline V gives CDR1 MDHEN, CDR2 SYDVKM. The CDR3 is CASSSGTGRPGELFF. In DNA, the CDR3 is TGTGCCAGCAGTTCCGGGACAGGGAGGCCCGGGGAGCTGTTTTTT.

V and J are TRBV7-9 and TRBJ1-1; a weak D match, TRBD1 (5 bases). Trimming took 5 bases from V and 1 from J, leaving 14 bases between them. Germline CDR1 reads SEHNR; CDR2 reads FQNEAQ (reference sequence). The CDR3 length is 15 residues. The CDR3 nucleotides are TGTGCCAGCAGCCCCGGGATGGGGGGGAACACTGAAGCTTTCTTT. Amino acid sequence: CASSPGMGGNTEAFF.

This clone was observed a few times. The same CDR3 arises from other DNA sequences in this sample as well. The V and J genes are TRBV5-4 and TRBJ2-7; 7 nucleotides align to TRBD1. Germline CDR1 reads SGHNT; CDR2 reads YYREEE (reference sequence). V was clipped by 3 bases and J by 3 bases; unmatched bases: 3. The CDR3 spans 13 residues. CDR3 in DNA: TGTGCCAGCAGCTGGGACAGAAACTACGAGCAGTACTTC. Protein sequence: CASSWDRNYEQYF.

The table lists this clone with a few counts. The chain combines TRBV30 with TRBJ1-1; no clear D gene. V shed 5 bases and J shed 1 base, with 11 bases lying between them. CDR3 length: 13 amino acids. Germline-derived CDR1 and CDR2 are GTSNPN and SVGIG (reference sequence). CDR3 residues: CAWSRRENTEAFF. Written as DNA, the CDR3 is TGTGCCTGGTCCCGGCGGGAGAACACTGAAGCTTTCTTT. Full variable domain (outside the CDR3, taken from reference TRBV30 and TRBJ1-1): SQTIHQWPATLVQPVGSPLSLECTVEGTSNPNLYWYRQAAGRGLQLLFYSVGIGQISSEVPQNLSASRPQDRQFILSSKKLLLSDSGFYLCAWSRRENTEAFFGQGTRLTVV.

This clone showed up just a few times. The rearrangement links TRBV18 to TRBJ2-7; 9 nucleotides agree with TRBD1. V was pared by 5 bases and J by 7 bases, with 9 bases of the junction left unmatched. The CDR3 sequence is 14 residues long. The germline V gene encodes CDR1 KGHSH and CDR2 LQKENI. The CDR3 nucleotides read TGTGCCAGCTCATCCGGACAGGGGAAATCTGAGCAGTACTTC. It codes for CASSSGQGKSEQYF.

The chain links TRBV7-8 to TRBJ2-1; TRBD1 matches 7 bases. The CDR3 spans 15 residues. The junction had 6 bases not matched to a gene; V was cut back by 2 bases and J by 5 bases. Looked up from germline, CDR1 is SGHVS and CDR2 is FQNEAQ. The CDR3 coding sequence is TGTGCCAGCAGCTTAAGACAGGGTCGTAACAATGAGCAGTTCTTC. Its protein product is CASSLRQGRNNEQFF.

This rearrangement joins TRBV7-9 to TRBJ2-7; weak D call: TRBD1 (5 bases). The germline V gene has CDR1 SEHNR and CDR2 FQNEAQ (reference sequence). The ends were cut back, 11 bases at V and 2 bases at J, with 13 bases in the middle. The CDR3 runs to 12 residues. The CDR3 region is CAVGDSTYEQYF. Written as DNA, the CDR3 is TGTGCCGTAGGGGATTCAACCTACGAGCAGTACTTC.

The CDR3 is CASSNRGGANTEAFF. The CDR3 nucleotides read TGCGCCAGCAGCAATCGGGGGGGGGCTAACACTGAAGCTTTCTTT. This sequence joins TRBV5-1 and TRBJ1-1; TRBD1 might be the D (6 bases). The CDR3 spans 15 residues. V was trimmed by 4 bases and J by 2 bases, leaving 15 bases between them. CDR1 is SGHRS and CDR2 is YFSETQ in the germline V gene.

V and J are TRBV4-1 and TRBJ2-5; no reliable D call. CDR1 and CDR2 (germline): MGHRA, YSYEKL. V was cut by 0 bases and J by 5 bases, with 4 bases left in between. This CDR3 region has 12 residues. The CDR3 nucleotides read TGCGCCAGCAGCCAAGATTTCGAGACCCAGTACTTC. Translation gives CASSQDFETQYF.

This chain joins TRBV5-5 and TRBJ2-7; D unclear. Per the germline V gene, CDR1 is SGHKS and CDR2 is YYEKEE (reference sequence). V gave up 2 bases and J gave up 4 bases, with 4 bases separating them. CDR3 length equals 11 residues. For the CDR3, the DNA is TGTGCCAGCAGCTTCGATTACGAGCAGTACTTC. It translates to CASSFDYEQYF.

The chain couples TRBV20-1 to TRBJ1-1, with a tentative D call TRBD1 (5 bases). Trimming cost V 7 bases and J 7 bases, with 13 bases left between them. The CDR3 is 11 residues long. CDR1 DFQATT and CDR2 SNEGSKA come from the germline V gene (reference sequence). CDR3 loop: CSGRRGSEAFF. In DNA form, the CDR3 reads TGCAGTGGCCGTAGGGGCAGTGAAGCTTTCTTT.

This chain links TRBV13 with TRBJ2-1; 9 nucleotides agree with TRBD1. Germline V gives CDR1 PRHDT, CDR2 FYEKMQ (reference sequence). CDR3 size: 15 residues. The trim removed 5 bases at V and 5 bases at J, leaving 7 bases unmatched. The DNA of the CDR3 is TGTGCCAGCAGCCGTTCGGACAGGGGTAACAATGAGCAGTTCTTC. This translates into CASSRSDRGNNEQFF.

The V gene is TRBV30, the J gene TRBJ1-1, with D perhaps matching TRBD1 (6 bases). The V end was cut by 0 bases, the J end by 11 bases, with 16 bases between. CDR3 length equals 13 residues. Germline CDR1 and CDR2: GTSNPN and SVGIG (reference sequence). CDR3 in amino acids: CAWSVFVVGAAFF. CDR3 bases: TGTGCCTGGAGTGTCTTCGTAGTGGGGGCGGCTTTCTTT.

The chain employs TRBV14 and TRBJ1-1; D is ambiguous. Per germline, CDR1 SGHDN and CDR2 FVKESK. Trimming left V 4 bases short and J 1 base short, with 10 bases between. There are 14 residues in the CDR3. The CDR3 bases are TGTGCCAGCAGCCGATATGCAGGGAACACTGAAGCTTTCTTT. Protein product: CASSRYAGNTEAFF. The whole variable domain, remainder taken from reference TRBV14 and TRBJ1-1, is EAGVTQFPSHSVIEKGQTVTLRCDPISGHDNLYWYRRVMGKEIKFLLHFVKESKQDESGMPNNRFLAERTGGTYSTLKVQPAELEDSGVYFCASSRYAGNTEAFFGQGTRLTVV.

The J gene is TRBJ1-2, the V gene TRBV11-2; D not resolved. Trimming left V 1 base short and J 8 bases short, with 17 bases between. From germline, CDR1 is SGHAT and CDR2 FQNNGV. The CDR3 sequence is 15 residues long. The CDR3 bases are TGTGCCAGCAGCTTAGGGAACGCCGGGTTGAAGGGCTACACCTTC. This encodes CASSLGNAGLKGYTF.

This clone is a singleton in its sample. V gene TRBV11-2 combines with J gene TRBJ2-5; no firm D call. Germline V lookup: CDR1 SGHAT, CDR2 FQNNGV. This CDR3 is built from 11 residues. V lost 4 bases and J 5 bases, leaving 5 bases between the germline ends. The CDR3 spells CASSSQETQYF. In nucleotides, the CDR3 is TGTGCCAGCAGCTCACAGGAGACCCAGTACTTC.

The gene calls are TRBV5-5 and TRBJ2-1; 12 bases agree with TRBD2. In germline, CDR1 is SGHKS, CDR2 YYEKEE (reference sequence). Germline trimming cut 1 base from V and 10 bases from J; bases unmatched to any gene: 9. The CDR3 has 16 amino acids. CDR3 residues: CASSLPSGRAYHEQFF. The CDR3 nucleotides are TGTGCCAGCAGCTTGCCTAGCGGGAGGGCCTACCACGAGCAGTTCTTC.

This clone qualifies as medium-sized. The V and J genes are TRBV7-2 and TRBJ1-4; D is unclear. V lost 5 bases, J lost 5 bases, and 12 bases lay in between. This CDR3 comprises 14 residues. Germline values: CDR1 SGHTA, CDR2 FQGNSA. DNA of the CDR3: TGTGCCAGCAGCCGATCCCTTAGGAATGAAAAACTGTTTTTT. Protein product: CASSRSLRNEKLFF.

The V call is TRBV18, the J call TRBJ2-6, with D perhaps matching TRBD2 (5 bases). The germline V and J ends were trimmed by 2 bases and 0 bases, with 8 bases remaining between them. The CDR3 is 16 residues long. CDR1 KGHSH and CDR2 LQKENI come from the germline V gene. CDR3 region: CASSPSRGSGANVLTF. The CDR3 coding sequence is TGTGCCAGCTCACCATCCCGGGGCTCTGGGGCCAACGTCCTGACTTTC.

The J gene is TRBJ1-6, the V gene TRBV28; TRBD1 aligns across 8 bases. This CDR3 is built from 15 residues. The V gene end was trimmed by 10 bases and the J gene end by 9 bases; junction bases not matched to a gene: 14. Germline CDR1 is MDHEN and CDR2 is SYDVKM. The CDR3 spells CATNHGGTGGSPLHF. CDR3 sequence (DNA): TGTGCCACCAATCACGGAGGCACAGGGGGTTCACCCCTCCACTTT.